Sequencing of this T cell receptor (beta chain) was carried out in a study of cytomegalovirus exposure and HLA in healthy donors. Comment on this clone: Its antigen is not known.

This CDR3 has 15 amino acids. Germline V gives CDR1 MNHEY, CDR2 SMNVEV (reference sequence). Trimming took 5 bases from V and 0 from J, leaving 13 bases between them. The PCR had 60 Vbeta and 13 Jbeta primers. Profiling relied on immunoSEQ multiplex PCR, and the TCRdb table lists in-frame clones only, not all of them. The sample lists some 120,000 clones, more than 75% occurring once. Regarding the study as a whole: Reports indicated that the classifier achieved high specificity and sensitivity in diagnosing cytomegalovirus status.

Material: PBMCs. This chain connects TRBV27 to TRBJ1-1; D is perhaps TRBD1 (6 bases). The origin of this receptor is a woman between 55 and 75 years old in good health and CMV-seropositive. The DNA for the CDR3 is TGTGCCAGCAGTCCTGACAGGTCTTTGAACACTGAAGCTTTCTTT. This sequence encodes CASSPDRSLNTEAFF.